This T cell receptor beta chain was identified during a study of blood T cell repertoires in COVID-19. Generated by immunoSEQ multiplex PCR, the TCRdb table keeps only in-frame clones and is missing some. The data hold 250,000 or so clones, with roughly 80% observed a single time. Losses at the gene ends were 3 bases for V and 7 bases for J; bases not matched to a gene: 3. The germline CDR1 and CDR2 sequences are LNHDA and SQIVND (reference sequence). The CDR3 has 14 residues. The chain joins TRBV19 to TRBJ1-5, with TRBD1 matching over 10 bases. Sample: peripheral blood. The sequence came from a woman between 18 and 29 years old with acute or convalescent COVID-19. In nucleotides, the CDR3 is TGTGCCAGTAGTATGGGACAGGGGAACCAGCCCCAGCATTTT. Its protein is CASSMGQGNQPQHF. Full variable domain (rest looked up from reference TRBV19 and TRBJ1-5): DGGITQSPKYLFRKEGQNVTLSCEQNLNHDAMYWYRQDPGQGLRLIYYSQIVNDFQKGDIAEGYSVSREKKESFPLTVTSAQKNPTAFYLCASSMGQGNQPQHFGDGTRLSIL.